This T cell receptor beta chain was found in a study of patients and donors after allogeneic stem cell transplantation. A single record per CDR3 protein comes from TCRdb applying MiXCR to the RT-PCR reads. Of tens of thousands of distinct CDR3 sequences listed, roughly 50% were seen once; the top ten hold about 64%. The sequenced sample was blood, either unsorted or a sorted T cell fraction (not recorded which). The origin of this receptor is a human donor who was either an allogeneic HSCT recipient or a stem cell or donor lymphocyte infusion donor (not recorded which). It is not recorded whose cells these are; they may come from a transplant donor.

The CDR3 loop reads CASSQEETGELFF. CDR3 in DNA: TGCGCCAGCAGCCAAGAAGAAACCGGGGAGCTGTTTTTT. V usage is TRBV4-3 and J usage is TRBJ2-2, with D uncertain. Germline V gene lookup returns CDR1 LGHNA and CDR2 YSLEER. There are 13 residues in the CDR3. V lost 0 bases and J 5 bases, leaving 4 bases between the germline ends.